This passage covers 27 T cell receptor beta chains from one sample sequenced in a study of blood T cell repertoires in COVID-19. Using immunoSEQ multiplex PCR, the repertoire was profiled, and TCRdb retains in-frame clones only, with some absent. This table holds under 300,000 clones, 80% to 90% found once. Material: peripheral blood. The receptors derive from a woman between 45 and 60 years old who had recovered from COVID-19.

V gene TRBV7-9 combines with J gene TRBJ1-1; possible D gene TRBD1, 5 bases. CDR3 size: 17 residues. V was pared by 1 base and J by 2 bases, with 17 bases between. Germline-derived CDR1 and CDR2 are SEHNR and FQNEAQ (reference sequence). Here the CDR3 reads CASSLVPSAGLNTEAFF. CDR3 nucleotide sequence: TGTGCCAGCAGCTTAGTCCCTTCTGCGGGGCTCAACACTGAAGCTTTCTTT.

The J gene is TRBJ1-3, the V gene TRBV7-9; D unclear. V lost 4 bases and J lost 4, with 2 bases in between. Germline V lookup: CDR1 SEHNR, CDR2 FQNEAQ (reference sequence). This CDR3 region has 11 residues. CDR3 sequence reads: CASSSGNTIYF. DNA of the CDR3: TGTGCCAGCAGCTCAGGAAACACCATATATTTT.

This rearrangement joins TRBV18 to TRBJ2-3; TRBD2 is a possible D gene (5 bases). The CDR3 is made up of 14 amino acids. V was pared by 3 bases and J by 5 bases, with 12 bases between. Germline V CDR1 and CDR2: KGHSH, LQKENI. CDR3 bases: TGTGCCAGCTCACCCACGGGAAGTTTAGATACGCAGTATTTT. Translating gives CASSPTGSLDTQYF. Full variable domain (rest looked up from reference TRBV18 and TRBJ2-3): NAGVMQNPRHLVRRRGQEARLRCSPMKGHSHVYWYRQLPEEGLKFMVYLQKENIIDESGMPKERFSAEFPKEGPSILRIQQVVRGDSAAYFCASSPTGSLDTQYFGPGTRLTVL.

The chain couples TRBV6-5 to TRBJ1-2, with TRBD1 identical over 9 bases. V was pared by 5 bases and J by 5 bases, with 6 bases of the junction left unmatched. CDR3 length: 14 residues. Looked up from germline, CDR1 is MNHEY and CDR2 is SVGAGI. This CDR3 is CASSNRDRAYGYTF. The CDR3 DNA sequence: TGTGCCAGCAGTAACCGGGACAGGGCGTATGGCTACACCTTC.

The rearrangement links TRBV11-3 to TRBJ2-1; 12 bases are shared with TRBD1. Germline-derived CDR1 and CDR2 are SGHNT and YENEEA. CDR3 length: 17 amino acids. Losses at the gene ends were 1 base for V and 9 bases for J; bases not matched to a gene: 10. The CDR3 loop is CASSLAGQGAGMCEQFF. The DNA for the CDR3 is TGTGCCAGCAGCTTAGCGGGACAGGGGGCGGGCATGTGTGAGCAGTTCTTC.

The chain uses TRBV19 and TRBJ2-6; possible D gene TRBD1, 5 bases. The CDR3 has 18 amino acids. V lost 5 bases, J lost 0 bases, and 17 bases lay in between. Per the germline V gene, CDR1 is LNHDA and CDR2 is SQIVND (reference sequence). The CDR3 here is CASSRQYLSFSGANVLTF. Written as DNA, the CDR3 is TGTGCCAGTAGTCGACAGTATCTTTCATTCTCTGGGGCCAACGTCCTGACTTTC.

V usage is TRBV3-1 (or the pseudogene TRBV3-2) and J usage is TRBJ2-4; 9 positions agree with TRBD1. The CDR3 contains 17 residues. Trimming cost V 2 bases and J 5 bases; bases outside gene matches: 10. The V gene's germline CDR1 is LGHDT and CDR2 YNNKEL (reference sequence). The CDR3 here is CASSQSGTGSGQNIQYF. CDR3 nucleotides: TGTGCCAGCAGCCAAAGTGGGACAGGGTCTGGCCAAAACATTCAGTACTTC.

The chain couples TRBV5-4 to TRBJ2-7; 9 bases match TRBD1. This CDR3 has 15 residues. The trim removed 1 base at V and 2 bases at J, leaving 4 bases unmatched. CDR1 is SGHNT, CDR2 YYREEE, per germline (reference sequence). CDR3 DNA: TGTGCCAGCAGCTTGTTTGGGACAGGGCCCTACGAGCAGTACTTC. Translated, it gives CASSLFGTGPYEQYF.

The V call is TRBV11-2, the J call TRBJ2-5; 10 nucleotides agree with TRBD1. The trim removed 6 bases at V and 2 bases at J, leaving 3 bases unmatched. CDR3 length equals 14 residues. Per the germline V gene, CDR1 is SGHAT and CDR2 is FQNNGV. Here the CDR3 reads CASRDRGKQETQYF. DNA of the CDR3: TGTGCCAGCAGGGACAGGGGGAAGCAAGAGACCCAGTACTTC.

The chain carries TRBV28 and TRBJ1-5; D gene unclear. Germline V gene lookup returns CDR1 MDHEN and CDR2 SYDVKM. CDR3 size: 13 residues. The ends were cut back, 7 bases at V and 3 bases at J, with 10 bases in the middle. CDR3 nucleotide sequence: TGTGCCAGCATGCAGTTTGCCAATCAGCCCCAGCATTTT. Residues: CASMQFANQPQHF.

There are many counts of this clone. CDR3 in amino acids: CASSERDTIPYEQYF. The CDR3 nucleotides are TGTGCCAGCAGCGAACGGGACACTATTCCCTACGAGCAGTACTTC. This chain uses TRBV2 with TRBJ2-7; possible D gene TRBD1, 6 bases. The CDR3 is 15 amino acids. The V gene's germline CDR1 is SNHLY and CDR2 FYNNEI. V shed 6 bases and J shed 2 bases, with 17 bases lying between them. The whole variable domain, filled in from reference TRBV2 and TRBJ2-7, reads EPEVTQTPSHQVTQMGQEVILRCVPISNHLYFYWYRQILGQKVEFLVSFYNNEISEKSEIFDDQFSVERPDGSNFTLKIRSTKLEDSAMYFCASSERDTIPYEQYFGPGTRLTVT.

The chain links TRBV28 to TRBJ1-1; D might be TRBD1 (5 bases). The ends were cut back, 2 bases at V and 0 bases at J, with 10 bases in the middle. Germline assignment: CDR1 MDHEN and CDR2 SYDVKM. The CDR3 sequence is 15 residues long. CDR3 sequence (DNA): TGTGCCAGCAGTTTACCCGCAGGGATGAACACTGAAGCTTTCTTT. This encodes CASSLPAGMNTEAFF.

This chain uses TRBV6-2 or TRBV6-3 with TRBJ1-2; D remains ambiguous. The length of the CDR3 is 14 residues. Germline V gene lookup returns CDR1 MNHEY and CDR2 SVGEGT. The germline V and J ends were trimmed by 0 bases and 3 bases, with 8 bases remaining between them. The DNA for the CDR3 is TGTGCCAGCAGTTACTCGGTTTCAGACTATGGCTACACCTTC. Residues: CASSYSVSDYGYTF.

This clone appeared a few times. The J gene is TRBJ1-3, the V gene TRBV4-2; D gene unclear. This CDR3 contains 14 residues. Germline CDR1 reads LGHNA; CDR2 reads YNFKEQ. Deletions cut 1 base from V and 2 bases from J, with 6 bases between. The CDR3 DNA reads TGTGCCAGCAGCCAAGTCCCCGCTGGAAACACCATATATTTT. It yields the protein CASSQVPAGNTIYF.

Written as DNA, the CDR3 is TGTGCCAGCAGCATTGAGGTTGGTGGAAACACCATATATTTT. It translates to CASSIEVGGNTIYF. The rearrangement links TRBV21-1 to TRBJ1-3. TRBV21-1 is labeled a pseudogene. CDR3 length: 14 residues.

CDR3 in DNA: TGTGCCAGCAGTTACAGACTAACGGGGGGTAACAATGAGCAGTTCTTC. It encodes CASSYRLTGGNNEQFF. The chain links TRBV6-5 to TRBJ2-1; 7 bases match TRBD2. Unmatched junction bases numbered 9, after V lost 2 bases and J lost 5 bases. The germline CDR1 and CDR2 sequences are MNHEY and SVGAGI. There are 16 residues in the CDR3.

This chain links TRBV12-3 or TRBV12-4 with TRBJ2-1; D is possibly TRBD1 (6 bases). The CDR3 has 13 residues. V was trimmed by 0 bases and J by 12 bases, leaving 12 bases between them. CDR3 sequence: CASSLADRRVQFF. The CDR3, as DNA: TGTGCCAGCAGTTTAGCGGACAGAAGAGTGCAGTTCTTC.

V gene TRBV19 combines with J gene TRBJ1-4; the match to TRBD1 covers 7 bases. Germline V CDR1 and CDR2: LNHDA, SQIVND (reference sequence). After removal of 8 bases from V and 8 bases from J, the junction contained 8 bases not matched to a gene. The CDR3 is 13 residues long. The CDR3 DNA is TGTGCCAGTCAAGGTATGACAGGGGAAAAACTGTTTTTT. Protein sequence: CASQGMTGEKLFF.

CDR3 nucleotides: TGTGCCAGCAGTTCCCCAGGAAGGGGGGATACGCAGTATTTT. It codes for CASSSPGRGDTQYF. The chain recombines TRBV28 with TRBJ2-3; the D gene is possibly TRBD1 (6 bases). Germline V CDR1 and CDR2: MDHEN, SYDVKM. V dropped 4 bases and J dropped 6 bases, with 14 bases sitting between them. The CDR3 sequence is 14 residues long.

This CDR3 is CASSEARKETQYF. DNA of the CDR3: TGTGCCAGCAGTGAGGCTAGAAAAGAGACCCAGTACTTC. This chain links TRBV2 with TRBJ2-5; D gene unclear. The length of the CDR3 is 13 residues. With 3 bases removed from V and 3 bases from J, the gap between germline ends came to 8 bases. The germline gives CDR1 SNHLY, CDR2 FYNNEI.

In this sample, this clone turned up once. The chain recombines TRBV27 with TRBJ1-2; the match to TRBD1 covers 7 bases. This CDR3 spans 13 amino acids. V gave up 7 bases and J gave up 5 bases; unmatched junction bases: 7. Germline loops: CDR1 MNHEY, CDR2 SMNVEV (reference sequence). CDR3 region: CASKLGTDYGYTF. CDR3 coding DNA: TGTGCCAGCAAGCTCGGGACAGATTATGGCTACACCTTC.

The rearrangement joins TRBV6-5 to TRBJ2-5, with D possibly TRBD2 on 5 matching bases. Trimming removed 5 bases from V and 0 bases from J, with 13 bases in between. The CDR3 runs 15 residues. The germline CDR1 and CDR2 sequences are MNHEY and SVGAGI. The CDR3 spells CASSKLDGYQETQYF. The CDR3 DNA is TGTGCCAGCAGTAAACTAGACGGATACCAAGAGACCCAGTACTTC.

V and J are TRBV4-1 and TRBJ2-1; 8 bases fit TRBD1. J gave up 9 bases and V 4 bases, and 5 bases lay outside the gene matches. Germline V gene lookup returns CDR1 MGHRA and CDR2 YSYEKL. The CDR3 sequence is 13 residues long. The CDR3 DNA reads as TGCGCCAGCAGCCGGACAGGGTACGTTGAGCAGTTCTTC. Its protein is CASSRTGYVEQFF.

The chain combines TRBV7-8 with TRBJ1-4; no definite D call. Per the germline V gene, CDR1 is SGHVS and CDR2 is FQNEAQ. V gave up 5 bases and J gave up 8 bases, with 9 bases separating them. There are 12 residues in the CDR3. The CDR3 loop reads CASSRTYEKLFF. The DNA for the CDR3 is TGTGCCAGCAGCCGTACATACGAAAAACTGTTTTTT.

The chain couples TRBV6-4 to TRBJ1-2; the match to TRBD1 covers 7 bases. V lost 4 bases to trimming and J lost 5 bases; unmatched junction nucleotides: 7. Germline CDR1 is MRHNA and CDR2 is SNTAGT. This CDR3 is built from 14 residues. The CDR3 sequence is CASSGGPGGYGYTF. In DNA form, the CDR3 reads TGTGCCAGCAGTGGTGGGCCAGGGGGATATGGCTACACCTTC.

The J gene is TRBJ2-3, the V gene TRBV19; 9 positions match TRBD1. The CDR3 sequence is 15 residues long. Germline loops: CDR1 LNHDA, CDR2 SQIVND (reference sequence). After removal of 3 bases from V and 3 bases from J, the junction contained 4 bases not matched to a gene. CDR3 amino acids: CASSISGQGTDTQYF. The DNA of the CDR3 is TGTGCCAGTAGTATCTCCGGACAGGGGACAGATACGCAGTATTTT.

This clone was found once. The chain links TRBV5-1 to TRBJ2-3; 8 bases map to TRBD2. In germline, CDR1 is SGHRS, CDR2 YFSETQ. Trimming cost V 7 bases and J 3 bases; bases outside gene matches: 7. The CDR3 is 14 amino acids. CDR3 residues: CASDISGATDTQYF. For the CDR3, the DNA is TGCGCCAGCGACATTAGCGGGGCTACAGATACGCAGTATTTT.